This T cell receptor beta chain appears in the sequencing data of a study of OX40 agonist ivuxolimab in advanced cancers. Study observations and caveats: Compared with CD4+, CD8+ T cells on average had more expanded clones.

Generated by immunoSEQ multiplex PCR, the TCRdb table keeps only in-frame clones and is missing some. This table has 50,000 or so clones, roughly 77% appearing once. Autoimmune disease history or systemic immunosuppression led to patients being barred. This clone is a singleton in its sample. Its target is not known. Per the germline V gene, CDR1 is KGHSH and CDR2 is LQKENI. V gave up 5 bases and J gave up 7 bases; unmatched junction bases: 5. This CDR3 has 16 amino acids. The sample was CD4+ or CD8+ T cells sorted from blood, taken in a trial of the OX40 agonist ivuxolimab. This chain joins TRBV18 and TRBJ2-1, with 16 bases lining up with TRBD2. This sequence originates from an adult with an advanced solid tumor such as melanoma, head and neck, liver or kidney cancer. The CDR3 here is CASSTGLAGGPNEQFF. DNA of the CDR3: TGTGCCAGCTCAACGGGACTAGCGGGGGGGCCAAATGAGCAGTTCTTC.